Given below is one T cell receptor beta chain in context. The antigen remains undetermined. Time point of the sample: persistent/refractory GD, antithyroid drugs over 5 years with positive TRAb. Generation of the TCR library employed RNA extracted from PBMCs. An endocrinology unit in Xi'an, China, supplied the patients. The length of the CDR3 is 13 residues. Germline V gives CDR1 SGHTA, CDR2 FQGNSA. Trimming removed 2 bases from V and 6 bases from J, with 11 bases in between. The source of the sample is a study of regulatory T cells in long-lasting Graves disease. Study results and caveats: Segments TRBV28, TRBJ1-2 and TRBJ2-5 showed preferential usage in persistent disease. Accuracy was perhaps lowered by the small sample size.

Through Arm-PCR of CDR3 regions and iRepertoire HTBI primers, TCR beta libraries were built. TCRdb reprocessed the multiplex PCR reads via MiXCR and lists one record per CDR3 protein. The repertoire holds 350,000 to 450,000 distinct CDR3 sequences, with under 25% as singletons. This chain connects TRBV7-2 to TRBJ2-7; D might be TRBD2 (5 bases). Sequences were derived from peripheral blood mononuclear cells (PBMCs), sampled when the disease was refractory, from a patient treated with antithyroid drugs. The origin of this receptor is a female donor with Graves disease. The CDR3 loop reads CASSLTDSGEQYF. In nucleotides, the CDR3 is TGTGCCAGCAGCTTAACGGACTCTGGCGAGCAGTACTTC.